The subject of this entry is one T cell receptor (beta chain). Generated by immunoSEQ multiplex PCR, the TCRdb table keeps only in-frame clones and is missing some. The sample lists about 180,000 clones; around 83% were seen once. The data derive from a study of blood T cell repertoires in COVID-19. Germline V gives CDR1 SEHNR, CDR2 FQNEAQ (reference sequence). The CDR3 length is 15 residues. With 3 bases clipped from V and 4 bases from J, the junction kept 3 bases outside the gene matches. The chain links TRBV7-9 to TRBJ2-5, with 12 bases that match TRBD1. The sequence derives from a woman between 25 and 40 years old with active or convalescent COVID-19. Sequences were obtained from peripheral blood. CDR3 residues: CASSLGQGARETQYF. The DNA for the CDR3 is TGTGCCAGCAGCTTGGGACAGGGGGCAAGAGAGACCCAGTACTTC.